This T cell receptor beta chain came from a study of blood T cell repertoires in COVID-19. Study-wide context: Spain, Italy and the United States supplied samples that represented acute and convalescent COVID-19. Nucleic acid was either cDNA or gDNA, and it came from T cells, B-cell-depleted T cells, or PBMCs.

Authors' data handling: Estimation of nucleated cell counts relied on the amplification of reference gene primers. TCRdb's copy holds only in-frame clones and misses some; the assay was immunoSEQ multiplex PCR. That table is the source of V, J and clone size, and D and trimming were worked out from the DNA. The sample has 70,000 to 85,000 clones; approximately 86% are singletons. CDR1 and CDR2 (germline): LGHDT, YNNKEL (reference sequence). The CDR3 is made up of 12 amino acids. V was trimmed by 4 bases and J by 4 bases, leaving 7 bases between them. The receptor comes from a woman aged 60-75 years with acute or convalescent COVID-19. Sample: peripheral blood. The chain recombines TRBV3-1 (or the pseudogene TRBV3-2) with TRBJ2-5, with D unclear. The CDR3 region is CASSLSGETQYF. The CDR3, as DNA: TGTGCCAGCAGCCTTTCCGGAGAGACCCAGTACTTC.